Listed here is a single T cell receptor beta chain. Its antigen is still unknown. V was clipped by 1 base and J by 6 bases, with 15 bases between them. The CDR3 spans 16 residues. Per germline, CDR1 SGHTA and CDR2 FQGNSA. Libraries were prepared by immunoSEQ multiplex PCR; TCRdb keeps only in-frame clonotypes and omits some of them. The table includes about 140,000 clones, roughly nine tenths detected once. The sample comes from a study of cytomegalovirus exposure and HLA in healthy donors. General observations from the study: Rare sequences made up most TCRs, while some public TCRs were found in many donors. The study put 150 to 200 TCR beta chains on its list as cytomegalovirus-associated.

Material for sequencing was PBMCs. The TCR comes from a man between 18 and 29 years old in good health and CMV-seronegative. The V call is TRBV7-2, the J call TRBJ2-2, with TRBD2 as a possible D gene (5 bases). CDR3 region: CASSLVRLAGAGELFF. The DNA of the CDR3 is TGTGCCAGCAGCTTAGTCCGTCTAGCCGGGGCCGGGGAGCTGTTTTTT.